This T cell receptor beta chain was retrieved from a study of memory CD8 T cells in hepatitis C reinfection. Study summary: Chronic HCV followed reinfection in a couple of donors who cleared primary infection. Pre-reinfection samples were taken 55 to 20 weeks before detection.

Sequencing was performed with immunoSEQ multiplex PCR; in TCRdb, only in-frame clones are kept and a portion is missing. Of over 50,000 clones in the sample, roughly 90% are singletons; the top ten hold approximately 1%. Deletions cut 3 bases from V and 0 bases from J, with 7 bases between. The CDR3 has 14 amino acids. Germline V gene data show CDR1 as LNHDA and CDR2 as SQIVND (reference sequence). Indicated time point: pre-reinfection, 55 to 20 weeks before reinfection detection. No in vitro expansion preceded TCR sequencing of the sorted cells. The Montreal HEPCO cohort supplied donors who inject drugs.

The rearrangement links TRBV19 to TRBJ2-3; a possible D gene is TRBD1 (6 bases). The clonotype was recovered from a man between 18 and 29 years old with hepatitis C virus infection. Sequences were obtained from naive CD8+ T cells sorted from blood. CDR3 protein: CASSIQGSTDTQYF. The CDR3 region has the DNA TGTGCCAGTAGTATCCAGGGGAGCACAGATACGCAGTATTTT. Variable domain in full (rest from reference TRBV19 and TRBJ2-3): DGGITQSPKYLFRKEGQNVTLSCEQNLNHDAMYWYRQDPGQGLRLIYYSQIVNDFQKGDIAEGYSVSREKKESFPLTVTSAQKNPTAFYLCASSIQGSTDTQYFGPGTRLTVL.